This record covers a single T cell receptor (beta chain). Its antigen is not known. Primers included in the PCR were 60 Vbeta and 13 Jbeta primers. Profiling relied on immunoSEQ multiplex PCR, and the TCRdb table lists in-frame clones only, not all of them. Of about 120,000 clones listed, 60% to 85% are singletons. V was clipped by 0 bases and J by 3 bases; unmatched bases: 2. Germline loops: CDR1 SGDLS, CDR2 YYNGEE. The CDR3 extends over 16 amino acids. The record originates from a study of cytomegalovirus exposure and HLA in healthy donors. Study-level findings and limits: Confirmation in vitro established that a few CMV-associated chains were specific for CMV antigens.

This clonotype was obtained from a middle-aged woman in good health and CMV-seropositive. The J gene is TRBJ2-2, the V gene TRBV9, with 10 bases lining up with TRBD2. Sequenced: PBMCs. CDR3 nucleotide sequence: TGTGCCAGCAGCGTAGAGCTAGCGGGAGACACCGGGGAGCTGTTTTTT. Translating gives CASSVELAGDTGELFF.